These 4 T cell receptor beta chains were all obtained from the same sample, sequenced in a study of cytomegalovirus exposure and HLA in healthy donors. The PCR used 60 Vbeta and 13 Jbeta primers. Some clones are missing from TCRdb's copy, which holds only in-frame ones; the method was immunoSEQ multiplex PCR. The sample holds 150,000 to 250,000 clones, 82% seen once. Source material: PBMCs. These TCRs come from a boy aged 2 to 10 in good health and CMV-seronegative.

The V and J genes are TRBV5-4 and TRBJ2-1; no clear D. The CDR3 extends over 12 amino acids. Germline V CDR1 and CDR2: SGHNT, YYREEE (reference sequence). V lost 0 bases and J 9 bases, leaving 7 bases between the germline ends. The CDR3 spells CASSLVQREQFF. The CDR3 nucleotides read TGTGCCAGCAGCTTGGTTCAGCGTGAGCAGTTCTTC.

V usage is TRBV6-6 and J usage is TRBJ1-1, with 8 bases aligning to TRBD1. This CDR3 has 16 amino acids. V dropped 5 bases and J dropped 4; count of bases not matched to a gene: 12. From germline, CDR1 is MNHNY and CDR2 SVGAGI (reference sequence). Here the CDR3 reads CASSPSQGVDGTEAFF. DNA of the CDR3: TGTGCCAGCAGTCCTTCACAGGGGGTGGATGGCACTGAAGCTTTCTTT.

The rearrangement links TRBV4-2 to TRBJ2-7, with TRBD2 matching over 11 bases. Trimming removed 4 bases from V and 3 bases from J; junction bases left unmatched: 5. CDR1 is LGHNA and CDR2 is YNFKEQ in the germline V gene. This CDR3 comprises 15 residues. The DNA of the CDR3 is TGTGCCAGCAGCCCGGTTAGCGGGGGGGACTACGAGCAGTACTTC. Residues: CASSPVSGGDYEQYF.

This chain joins TRBV5-1 and TRBJ1-1; D gene uncertain. Germline V gene sequence: CDR1 SGHRS, CDR2 YFSETQ. V lost 3 bases to trimming and J lost 6 bases, with 12 bases between them. There are 13 residues in the CDR3. The CDR3 sequence is CASSSQDNAEAFF. The CDR3 DNA is TGCGCCAGCAGCTCCCAGGATAATGCTGAAGCTTTCTTT.